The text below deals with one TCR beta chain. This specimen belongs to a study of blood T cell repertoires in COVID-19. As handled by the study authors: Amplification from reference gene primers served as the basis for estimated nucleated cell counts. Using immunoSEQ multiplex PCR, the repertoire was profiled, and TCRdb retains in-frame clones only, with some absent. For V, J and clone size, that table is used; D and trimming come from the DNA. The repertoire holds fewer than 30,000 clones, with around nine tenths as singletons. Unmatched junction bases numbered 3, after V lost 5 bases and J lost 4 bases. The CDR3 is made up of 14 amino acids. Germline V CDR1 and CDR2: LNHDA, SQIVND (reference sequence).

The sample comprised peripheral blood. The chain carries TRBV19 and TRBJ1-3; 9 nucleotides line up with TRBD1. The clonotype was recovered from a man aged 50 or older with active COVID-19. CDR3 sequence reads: CASSFTGGGNTIYF. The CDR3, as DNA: TGTGCCAGTAGTTTTACAGGGGGCGGAAACACCATATATTTT.